The rows below give T cell receptor beta chains drawn from one sample of a study of blood T cell repertoires in COVID-19. Measured with immunoSEQ multiplex PCR; TCRdb has only the in-frame clones, and not every one. The repertoire holds about 180,000 clones, with more than 85% as singletons. Sequenced: peripheral blood. The receptors here all came from a woman aged 25 to 39 with active or convalescent COVID-19. Both conserved end residues are part of each CDR3. A D gene is named only where the DNA matches it firmly. Size values are once, few and many counts, or a class for expanded clones, and some rows have none.

clone_size: .; j_call: TRBJ1-2; d_call: .; v_call: TRBV4-1; cdr3_aa: CASSQDGNRATRGYTF; cdr3_nt: TGCGCCAGCAGCCAAGACGGTAACAGGGCAACTCGTGGCTACACCTTC
clone_size: .; j_call: TRBJ1-2; d_call: TRBD1; v_call: TRBV5-1; cdr3_aa: CASSLFQGGANYGYTF; cdr3_nt: TGCGCCAGCAGCTTGTTTCAGGGGGGAGCTAACTATGGCTACACCTTC
clone_size: .; j_call: TRBJ1-5; d_call: TRBD1; v_call: TRBV6-2/TRBV6-3; cdr3_aa: CASSSGQGVSQPQHF; cdr3_nt: TGTGCCAGCAGCTCGGGACAGGGGGTAAGTCAGCCCCAGCATTTT
clone_size: .; j_call: TRBJ2-7; d_call: TRBD2; v_call: TRBV6-2/TRBV6-3; cdr3_aa: CASSYRTSGGYEQYF; cdr3_nt: TGTGCCAGCAGTTACCGGACTAGCGGGGGCTACGAGCAGTACTTC
clone_size: .; j_call: TRBJ1-4; d_call: .; v_call: TRBV10-1; cdr3_aa: CASRAPGDGEKLFF; cdr3_nt: TGCGCCAGCAGAGCCCCAGGGGATGGCGAAAAACTGTTTTTT
clone_size: .; j_call: TRBJ1-5; d_call: TRBD1; v_call: TRBV5-1; cdr3_aa: CASSLGDRFDQPQHF; cdr3_nt: TGCGCCAGCAGCTTGGGGGACAGATTCGATCAGCCCCAGCATTTT
clone_size: .; j_call: TRBJ2-3; d_call: TRBD2; v_call: TRBV5-4; cdr3_aa: CASSATSGPPDTQYF; cdr3_nt: TGTGCCAGCAGCGCGACTAGCGGGCCACCAGATACGCAGTATTTT
clone_size: .; j_call: TRBJ2-7; d_call: TRBD1; v_call: TRBV5-1; cdr3_aa: CASSLGIRDRGEEQYF; cdr3_nt: TGCGCCAGCAGCTTGGGGATCCGGGACAGGGGGGAAGAGCAGTACTTC
clone_size: .; j_call: TRBJ2-1; d_call: TRBD1; v_call: TRBV28; cdr3_aa: CASGTGGRNEQFF; cdr3_nt: TGTGCCAGCGGTACAGGGGGTAGAAATGAGCAGTTCTTC
clone_size: .; j_call: TRBJ1-4; d_call: TRBD1; v_call: TRBV7-9; cdr3_aa: CASSSGDRGNEKLFF; cdr3_nt: TGTGCCAGCAGCTCTGGGGACAGGGGGAATGAAAAACTGTTTTTT
clone_size: .; j_call: TRBJ2-7; d_call: .; v_call: TRBV19; cdr3_aa: CASSDKGPYEQYF; cdr3_nt: TGTGCCAGTAGCGACAAAGGTCCCTACGAGCAGTACTTC
clone_size: .; j_call: TRBJ1-6; d_call: .; v_call: TRBV10-3; cdr3_aa: CAISDPSEGLDSPLHF; cdr3_nt: TGTGCCATCAGTGACCCATCTGAGGGTCTGGATTCACCCCTCCACTTT
clone_size: .; j_call: TRBJ1-1; d_call: TRBD1; v_call: TRBV28; cdr3_aa: CASSKTGDGKAFF; cdr3_nt: TGTGCCAGCAGCAAAACAGGGGATGGAAAAGCTTTCTTT
clone_size: .; j_call: TRBJ1-5; d_call: .; v_call: TRBV19; cdr3_aa: CASSVKRNSNQPQHF; cdr3_nt: TGTGCCAGTAGTGTTAAGAGGAATAGCAATCAGCCCCAGCATTTT
clone_size: .; j_call: TRBJ1-1; d_call: .; v_call: TRBV5-6; cdr3_aa: CASSLGQSNTEAFF; cdr3_nt: TGTGCCAGCAGCTTGGGACAGTCGAACACTGAAGCTTTCTTT
clone_size: .; j_call: TRBJ2-7; d_call: .; v_call: TRBV21-1; cdr3_aa: CASSISTPWSYEQYF; cdr3_nt: TGTGCCAGCAGTATTAGTACCCCTTGGTCCTACGAGCAGTACTTC
clone_size: .; j_call: TRBJ2-7; d_call: TRBD2; v_call: TRBV18; cdr3_aa: CASSPPLAGAYEQYF; cdr3_nt: TGTGCCAGCTCACCACCGCTAGCGGGAGCCTACGAGCAGTACTTC
clone_size: .; j_call: TRBJ1-1; d_call: .; v_call: TRBV6-6; cdr3_aa: CASTQQGNTEAFF; cdr3_nt: TGTGCCAGCACCCAACAGGGGAACACTGAAGCTTTCTTT
clone_size: once; j_call: TRBJ2-5; d_call: .; v_call: TRBV13; cdr3_aa: CASSFPGHGETQYF; cdr3_nt: TGTGCCAGCAGCTTCCCGGGACACGGTGAGACCCAGTACTTC
clone_size: .; j_call: TRBJ2-7; d_call: .; v_call: TRBV18; cdr3_aa: CASSPHTGVHEQYF; cdr3_nt: TGTGCCAGCTCACCACATACCGGGGTTCACGAGCAGTACTTC
clone_size: .; j_call: TRBJ2-1; d_call: TRBD1; v_call: TRBV10-1; cdr3_aa: CATQGQGLRNEQFF; cdr3_nt: TGCGCCACCCAGGGACAGGGGCTTCGGAATGAGCAGTTCTTC
clone_size: .; j_call: TRBJ1-4; d_call: .; v_call: TRBV27; cdr3_aa: CASSLGTMAEKLFF; cdr3_nt: TGTGCCAGCAGTTTAGGGACAATGGCCGAAAAACTGTTTTTT
clone_size: .; j_call: TRBJ2-2; d_call: .; v_call: TRBV18; cdr3_aa: CASSEQGTGELFF; cdr3_nt: TGTGCCAGCTCAGAACAGGGAACCGGGGAGCTGTTTTTT
clone_size: .; j_call: TRBJ1-1; d_call: .; v_call: TRBV19; cdr3_aa: CASSNPRGFMNTEAFF; cdr3_nt: TGTGCCAGTAGCAACCCGAGGGGGTTCATGAACACTGAAGCTTTCTTT
clone_size: once; j_call: TRBJ1-5; d_call: TRBD1; v_call: TRBV4-1; cdr3_aa: CASSQDRGQGNQPQHF; cdr3_nt: TGCGCCAGCAGCCAAGATAGAGGACAGGGTAATCAGCCCCAGCATTTT
clone_size: .; j_call: TRBJ2-1; d_call: .; v_call: TRBV5-4; cdr3_aa: CASSLVGADEQFF; cdr3_nt: TGTGCCAGCAGCTTGGTGGGGGCTGATGAGCAGTTCTTC
clone_size: .; j_call: TRBJ2-1; d_call: .; v_call: TRBV5-5; cdr3_aa: CASSLHWRGEDEQFF; cdr3_nt: TGTGCCAGCAGCTTACACTGGCGGGGTGAGGATGAGCAGTTCTTC